Described below is a single T cell receptor beta chain sequence and its context. Its antigen remains unidentified. The CDR3 contains 16 residues. The V gene lost 6 bases and the J gene lost 7 bases, with 23 bases spanning the gap. Germline V gene data show CDR1 as SGHDT and CDR2 as YYEEEE. This record comes from a study of cytomegalovirus exposure and HLA in healthy donors. Whole-study results and caveats: Associated with cytomegalovirus, according to the listing, were around 160 TCR beta chains. Most TCR sequences showed up rarely, but some public TCRs showed up in many donors.

The study ran its PCR with 60 Vbeta and 13 Jbeta primers. The protocol was immunoSEQ multiplex PCR, while the TCRdb copy is restricted to in-frame clones and leaves out a portion. Of 190,000 or so clones in the sample, around 86% were seen once. The source material was PBMCs. This sequence originates from a man aged 45-65 years in good health and CMV-seronegative. V and J are TRBV5-6 and TRBJ1-5; weak D call: TRBD1 (5 bases). CDR3 sequence: CASTNALGRDQQPQHF. The CDR3 DNA follows: TGTGCCAGCACCAACGCCCTGGGGAGGGACCAGCAGCCCCAGCATTTT.